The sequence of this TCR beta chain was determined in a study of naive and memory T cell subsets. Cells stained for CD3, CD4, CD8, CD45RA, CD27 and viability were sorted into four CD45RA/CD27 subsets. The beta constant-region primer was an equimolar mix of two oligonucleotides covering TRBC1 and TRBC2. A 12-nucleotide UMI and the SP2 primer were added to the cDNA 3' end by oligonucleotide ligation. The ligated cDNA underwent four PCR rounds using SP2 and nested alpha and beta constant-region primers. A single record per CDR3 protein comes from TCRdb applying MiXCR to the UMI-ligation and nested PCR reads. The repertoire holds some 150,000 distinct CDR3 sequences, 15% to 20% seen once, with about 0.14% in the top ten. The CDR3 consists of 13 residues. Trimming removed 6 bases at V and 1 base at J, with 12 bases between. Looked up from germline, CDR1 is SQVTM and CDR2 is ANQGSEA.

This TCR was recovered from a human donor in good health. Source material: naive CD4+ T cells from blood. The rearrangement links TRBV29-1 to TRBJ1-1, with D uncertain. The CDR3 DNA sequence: TGCAGCGTCAAAGGAGCCGGGAACACTGAAGCTTTCTTT. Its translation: CSVKGAGNTEAFF.